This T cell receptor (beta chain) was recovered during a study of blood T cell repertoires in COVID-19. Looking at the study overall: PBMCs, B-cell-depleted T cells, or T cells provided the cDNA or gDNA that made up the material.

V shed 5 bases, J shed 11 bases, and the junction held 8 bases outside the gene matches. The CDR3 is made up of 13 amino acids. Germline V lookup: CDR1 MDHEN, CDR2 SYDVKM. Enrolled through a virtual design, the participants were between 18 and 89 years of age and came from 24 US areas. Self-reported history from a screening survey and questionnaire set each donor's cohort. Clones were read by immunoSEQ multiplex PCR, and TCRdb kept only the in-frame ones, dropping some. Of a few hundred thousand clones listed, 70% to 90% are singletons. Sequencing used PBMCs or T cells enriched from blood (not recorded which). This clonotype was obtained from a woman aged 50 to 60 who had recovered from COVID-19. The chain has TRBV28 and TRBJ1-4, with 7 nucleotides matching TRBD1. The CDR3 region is CASSLTGVQKLFF. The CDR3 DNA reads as TGTGCCAGCAGTCTAACAGGGGTCCAGAAACTGTTTTTT.